The source of this T cell receptor (beta chain) is a study of CD8 T cells in Susac syndrome. At the level of the study: Patients with Susac syndrome, at blood draw, were therapy-naive, on corticosteroids, or on intravenous immunoglobulin alone. Study-wide results and limits: TEMRA cells and active patients showed peak Susac CD8+ clonal expansion.

Concerning this clonotype itself: The antigen remains unidentified.

RNA in amounts of roughly 0.5 to 1 ug was reverse transcribed with random hexamers. A single record per CDR3 protein comes from TCRdb applying MiXCR to the immunoSEQ multiplex PCR reads. There are some 110,000 distinct CDR3 sequences in the sample; approximately 94% occur only once, and approximately 0.41% lies in the top ten. Trimming shortened V by 3 bases and J by 0 bases, and 16 bases separated the two germline ends. The CDR3 length is 17 residues. Germline V gene lookup returns CDR1 SGHRS and CDR2 YFSETQ. Sequenced sample: CD8+ T cells from PBMCs. The sequence came from a human donor with Susac syndrome. The rearrangement links TRBV5-1 to TRBJ1-5; no clear D gene. The CDR3 DNA sequence: TGCGCCAGCAGCTATGTTACGGATTTCACTAGCAATCAGCCCCAGCATTTT. Its translation: CASSYVTDFTSNQPQHF.